This T cell receptor beta chain is from a study of T cell responses to AZD1222 COVID-19 vaccine. Whole-study results and caveats: Clonal diversity was possibly underestimated, and the donors were mostly white British, with more females.

With respect to this clone: Its target is not known.

Libraries were prepared by immunoSEQ multiplex PCR; TCRdb keeps only in-frame clonotypes and omits some of them. The data contain over 110,000 clones, roughly 90% of them seen just once; the ten biggest clones take up around 1.7%. Between the trimmed V and J ends, which lost 4 bases and 7 bases, there was a span of 14 bases. Germline assignment: CDR1 LNHDA and CDR2 SQIVND (reference sequence). This CDR3 comprises 14 residues. This specimen consisted of peripheral blood, obtained on day 0 of AZD1222 vaccination. This receptor was obtained from an adult in good health. The genes are TRBV19 and TRBJ1-5; a weak D match, TRBD1 (5 bases). The DNA of the CDR3 is TGTGCCAGTAGTAAGGAGGGGCCGAACCAGCCCCAGCATTTT. Its translation is CASSKEGPNQPQHF.